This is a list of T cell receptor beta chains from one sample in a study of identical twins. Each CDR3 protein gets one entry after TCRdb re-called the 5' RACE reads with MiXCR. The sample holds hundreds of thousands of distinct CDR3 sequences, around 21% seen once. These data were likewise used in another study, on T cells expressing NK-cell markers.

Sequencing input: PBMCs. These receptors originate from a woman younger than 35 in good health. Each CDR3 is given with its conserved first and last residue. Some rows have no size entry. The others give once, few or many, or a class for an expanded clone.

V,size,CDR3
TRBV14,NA,CASSQYQGSDTQYF
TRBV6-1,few,CASRDNLIDEQFF
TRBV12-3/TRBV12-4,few,CASGSPALLSYNEQFF
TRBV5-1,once,CASSFMTGGETQYF
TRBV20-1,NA,CSASSGAHGYTF
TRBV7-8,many,CASSPRGPSYEQYF
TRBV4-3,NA,CASSQAGLAGMNEQFF
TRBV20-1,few,CSASRGDRALSYEQYF
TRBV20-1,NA,CSARGTLSYEQYF
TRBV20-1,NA,CSAEFAPPSSYNEQFF
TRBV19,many,CASSITTGYEQYF
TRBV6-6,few,CASRGVIYGYTF
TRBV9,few,CASSVPGTDYGYTF
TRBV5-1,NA,CASSPGQGGNEQYF
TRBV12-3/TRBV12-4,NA,CASRRRRGETQYF
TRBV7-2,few,CASTSGGSGGNIQYF
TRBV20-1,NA,CSAAPGLAGGPYEQYF
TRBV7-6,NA,CASTALGGVSYNEQFF
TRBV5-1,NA,CASSFTTTSGIPNEQFF
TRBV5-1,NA,CASSFREGCQPQHF
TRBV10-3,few,CAISESYGAETQYF
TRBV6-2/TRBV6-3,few,CASSPPFYEQYF
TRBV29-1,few,CSAGRGAGYEQYF
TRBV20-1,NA,CSARNSLLDPYTF
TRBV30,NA,CAWSIGLAGDTDTQYF
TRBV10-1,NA,CASSESLAGTDEQFF
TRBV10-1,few,CASSDGYGYTF
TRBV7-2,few,CASTTRLGSPPFF
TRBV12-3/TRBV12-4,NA,CASSLAGGPGTQYF
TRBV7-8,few,CASSLMRLATDTQYF
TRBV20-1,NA,CSAKDRVRNGYTF
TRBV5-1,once,CASSPRQGASTDTQNF
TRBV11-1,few,CASSKTYSYEQYF
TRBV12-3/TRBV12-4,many,CASSLVKVTGNEQFF
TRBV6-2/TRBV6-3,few,CASSARDRGASNEQFF
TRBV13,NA,CASCISLAGEDTQYF
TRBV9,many,CASSVASTAYEQYF
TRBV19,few,CASTTPGGKLFF
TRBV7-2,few,CASSVVRETQYF
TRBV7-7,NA,CASSLVKAGGNNEQFF
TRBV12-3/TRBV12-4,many,CASSFRVGTQYF
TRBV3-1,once,CASEREGVGEQYF
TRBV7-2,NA,CASSGGPQWSEEQYF
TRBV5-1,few,CASSLVLGTGETQYF
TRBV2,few,CASSEMASGGYNEQFF
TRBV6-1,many,CASTDRGYYGYTF
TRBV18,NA,CASSLYRAVSNQPQHF
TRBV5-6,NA,CASSLGIAPGKYF
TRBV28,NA,CASSPQSGRYNEQFF
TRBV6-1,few,CASKLGGAALTGELFF
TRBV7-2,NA,CASSFSPGTGDNQPQHF
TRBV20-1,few,CSARGASGYEQYF